This T cell receptor beta chain was found in a study of cytomegalovirus exposure and HLA in healthy donors. With 60 Vbeta and 13 Jbeta primers, the PCR was carried out. Sequencing was performed with immunoSEQ multiplex PCR; in TCRdb, only in-frame clones are kept and a portion is missing. This sample yields 150,000 to 250,000 clones, of which approximately 85% are seen a single time; 1.5% to 1.7% belongs to the top ten. Overall study results and limits: Through in vitro validation, a few CMV-associated chains were shown to be specific for CMV antigens.

V lost 9 bases, J lost 7 bases, and 3 bases stayed unmatched. The germline V gene encodes CDR1 ENHRY and CDR2 SYGVKD. This CDR3 is 12 amino acids long. To note about this clone: Its specificity is unknown.

The chain carries TRBV10-3 and TRBJ2-1; 10 bases agree with TRBD2. The sample was PBMCs. The sequence was collected from a girl aged 5-17 years in good health and CMV-seropositive. CDR3 in amino acids: CAIRLAGNEQFF. The CDR3 DNA is TGTGCCATTAGACTAGCGGGTAATGAGCAGTTCTTC.